The clone carrying this T cell receptor (beta chain) was picked up a small number of times. This sample is drawn from a study of human T cells and chemical hapten exposure. Across the whole study: Readings were taken at 6 days from patch tests that had applied 0.01% DPC to the upper back.

Stated time point: patch test 2, 6 weeks after DPC sensitization. Documented treatment: therapeutic diphenylcyclopropenone sensitization with weekly scalp DPC. After removal of 3 bases from V and 7 bases from J, the junction contained 11 bases not matched to a gene. In germline, CDR1 is MNHEY, CDR2 SMNVEV (reference sequence). The length of the CDR3 is 16 residues. Unique molecular identifiers were linked by the library to individual cDNA molecules. TCRdb re-analysed the RACE reads in MiXCR, keeping a single row per CDR3 protein. The sample holds about 96,000 distinct CDR3 sequences, about 9.3% seen once.

This receptor was taken from a woman aged 35 to 49 with alopecia areata. Some clones in this sample may be carry-over from other donors' samples. This rearrangement joins TRBV27 to TRBJ2-1, with 8 positions matching TRBD2. The specimen comprised whole blood, sampled in connection with sensitization to the hapten diphenylcyclopropenone (DPC). CDR3 sequence reads: CASSFLLASGPNEQFF. In DNA, the CDR3 is TGTGCCAGCAGTTTTCTACTCGCTAGCGGGCCGAATGAGCAGTTCTTC.